The clone carrying this T cell receptor beta chain was recorded a few times. The data belong to a study of T-cell reconstitution after alpha-beta-depleted transplantation in children. Unique molecular identifiers featured in how the TCRbeta library was prepared. TCRdb itself ran the PCR reads through MiXCR, one entry per CDR3 protein. The sample holds hundreds of thousands of distinct CDR3 sequences; approximately 17% are singletons and the top ten take 1.1%. This CDR3 has 17 residues. This TCR was recovered from a human donor who donated a stem cell graft to a child with acute myeloid leukemia. V and J are TRBV21-1 and TRBJ2-1. TRBV21-1 is listed as a pseudogene. This sample comprised PBMCs from the stem cell graft donor, obtained from the stem cell graft. The CDR3 coding sequence is TGTGCCAGCAGCAAAGACTTGAGTAGGACAACTATCAATGAGCAGTTCTTC. Translating gives CASSKDLSRTTINEQFF.